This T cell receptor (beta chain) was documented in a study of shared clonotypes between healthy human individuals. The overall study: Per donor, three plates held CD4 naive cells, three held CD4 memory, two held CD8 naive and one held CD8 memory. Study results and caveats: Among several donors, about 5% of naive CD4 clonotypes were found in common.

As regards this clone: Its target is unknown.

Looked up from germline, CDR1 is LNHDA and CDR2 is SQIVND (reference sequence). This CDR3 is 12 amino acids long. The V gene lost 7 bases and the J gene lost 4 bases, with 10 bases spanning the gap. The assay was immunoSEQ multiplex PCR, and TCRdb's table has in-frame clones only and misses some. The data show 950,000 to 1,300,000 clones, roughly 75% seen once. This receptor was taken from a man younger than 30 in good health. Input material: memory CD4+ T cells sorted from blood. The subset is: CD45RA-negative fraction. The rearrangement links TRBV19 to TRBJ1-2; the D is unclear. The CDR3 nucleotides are TGTGCCAGTAAGGTGGAGGTCTATGGCTACACCTTC. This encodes CASKVEVYGYTF.